These 18 T cell receptor beta chains were sequenced from one sample in a study of blood T cell repertoires in COVID-19. TCRdb's table, derived via immunoSEQ multiplex PCR, lists solely in-frame clones and lacks some. This sample has under 400,000 clones, with around 86% found just once. The source material was PBMCs or T cells enriched from blood (not recorded which). The source is a woman in her thirties or forties with acute COVID-19.

This clone was seen a single time. The chain joins TRBV21-1 to TRBJ2-7; the D call in the table, TRBD2, was not verified against the DNA. TRBV21-1 is tagged as a pseudogene. The CDR3 extends over 16 amino acids. Written as DNA, the CDR3 is TGTGCCAGCAGCCATACCCGGCCGGGATGGATCTACGAGCAGTACTTC. It specifies CASSHTRPGWIYEQYF.

The chain employs TRBV28 and TRBJ1-2; maybe TRBD1 (5 bases). Germline V CDR1 and CDR2: MDHEN, SYDVKM. With 6 bases removed from V and 7 bases from J, the gap between germline ends came to 27 bases. The CDR3 loop spans 17 amino acids. The CDR3 DNA reads TGTGCCAGCAGGTCAACCGGGACTGCGGCCCGGGGTGGTGGCTACACCTTC. This gives the protein CASRSTGTAARGGGYTF.

This clone has only one observation. The chain has TRBV27 and TRBJ2-3; the match to TRBD2 covers 11 bases. The CDR3 totals 18 residues. The germline gives CDR1 MNHEY, CDR2 SMNVEV (reference sequence). Trimming cost V 3 bases and J 7 bases; bases outside gene matches: 15. The CDR3 here is CASSFLAGGPGSHNTQYF. The CDR3 region has the DNA TGTGCCAGCAGTTTCTTAGCGGGAGGGCCGGGGAGCCATAATACGCAGTATTTT.

V usage is TRBV3-1 (or the pseudogene TRBV3-2) and J usage is TRBJ2-1, with a weak D call TRBD2 (5 bases). The germline V gene encodes CDR1 LGHDT and CDR2 YNNKEL (reference sequence). The V end was cut by 2 bases, the J end by 9 bases, with 11 bases between. The CDR3 sequence is 13 residues long. This CDR3 reads CASSQSVGSEQFF. The CDR3 bases are TGTGCCAGCAGCCAATCGGTGGGGAGTGAGCAGTTCTTC.

The chain joins TRBV6-1 to TRBJ1-6; TRBD1 matches at 7 bases. There are 14 residues in the CDR3. V shed 3 bases, J shed 11 bases, and the junction held 7 bases outside the gene matches. Germline CDR1 reads MNHNS; CDR2 reads SASEGT. This chain's CDR3 is CASSESQGLTPLHF. DNA for the CDR3: TGTGCCAGCAGTGAGTCACAGGGGTTAACACCCCTCCACTTT.

This clone came up a few times. The chain recombines TRBV5-1 with TRBJ2-3, with 7 bases aligning to TRBD2. Germline-derived CDR1 and CDR2 are SGHRS and YFSETQ. V lost 1 base to trimming and J lost 0 bases; unmatched junction nucleotides: 5. There are 16 residues in the CDR3. The CDR3 DNA reads as TGCGCCAGCAGCTTGATCACGGGAGGCAGCACAGATACGCAGTATTTT. Translated, it gives CASSLITGGSTDTQYF.

This chain links TRBV11-2 with TRBJ2-2; TRBD2 agrees at 7 bases. Germline CDR1 and CDR2: SGHAT and FQNNGV. Trimming cost V 5 bases and J 5 bases; bases outside gene matches: 8. The CDR3 consists of 15 residues. The CDR3 region is CASSRRGVGTGELFF. CDR3 DNA sequence: TGTGCCAGCAGCCGCCGGGGGGTCGGTACCGGGGAGCTGTTTTTT.

This clone was counted once. CDR3 DNA: TGTGCCAGCAGCTTCCGGACAGGGACCCCTCAAGGGGAGACCCAGTACTTC. It encodes CASSFRTGTPQGETQYF. This sequence joins TRBV5-6 and TRBJ2-5, with 8 bases matching TRBD1. Germline CDR1 reads SGHDT; CDR2 reads YYEEEE. CDR3 size: 17 residues. V was pared by 2 bases and J by 5 bases, with 14 bases of the junction left unmatched.

This chain uses TRBV7-9 with TRBJ1-4, with TRBD1 matching 9 bases. The junction had 9 bases not matched to a gene; V was cut back by 5 bases and J by 8 bases. Germline V lookup: CDR1 SEHNR, CDR2 FQNEAQ (reference sequence). The CDR3 is 15 residues long. The CDR3 DNA is TGTGCCAGCAGCGGGCGACAGGGGGTCGGGGAAAAACTGTTTTTT. Amino acid sequence: CASSGRQGVGEKLFF.

The chain combines TRBV11-2 with TRBJ2-1; 10 positions agree with TRBD2. CDR3 size: 15 residues. Germline CDR1 reads SGHAT; CDR2 reads FQNNGV. J gave up 4 bases and V 4 bases, and 4 bases lay outside the gene matches. For the CDR3, the DNA is TGTGCCAGCAGCTCGACTAGCGGGCTGTACAATGAGCAGTTCTTC. Protein product: CASSSTSGLYNEQFF.

The chain has TRBV7-9 and TRBJ2-7; 7 nucleotides match TRBD2. CDR3 length: 14 amino acids. Looked up from germline, CDR1 is SEHNR and CDR2 is FQNEAQ (reference sequence). Trimming at V came to 4 bases and at J to 5 bases, leaving 8 bases not matched to a gene. CDR3 in DNA: TGTGCCAGCAGCTCCTGGACTAGTAGGGACGAGCAGTACTTC. The encoded protein is CASSSWTSRDEQYF. Combining the CDR3 with reference TRBV7-9 and TRBJ2-7 gives the whole variable domain DTGVSQNPRHKITKRGQNVTFRCDPISEHNRLYWYRQTLGQGPEFLTYFQNEAQLEKSRLLSDRFSAERPKGSFSTLEIQRTEQGDSAMYLCASSSWTSRDEQYFGPGTRLTVT.

This clone was observed a few times. Additional DNA sequences in this sample encode the identical CDR3. J is TRBJ1-3 and V is TRBV19, with a possible D match to TRBD1 (5 bases). The ends were cut back, 9 bases at V and 0 bases at J, with 9 bases in the middle. The V gene's germline CDR1 is LNHDA and CDR2 SQIVND (reference sequence). The length of the CDR3 is 13 residues. The CDR3 DNA is TGTGCCAGCTCCCAGGGCTCTGGAAACACCATATATTTT. Its protein product is CASSQGSGNTIYF.

The chain recombines TRBV3-1 (or the pseudogene TRBV3-2) with TRBJ2-2, with 8 bases matching TRBD2. Per the germline V gene, CDR1 is LGHDT and CDR2 is YNNKEL (reference sequence). CDR3 size: 16 residues. V was clipped by 3 bases and J by 3 bases; unmatched bases: 6. This CDR3 reads CASSHQGTRYTGELFF. The CDR3 DNA reads as TGTGCCAGCAGCCATCAAGGGACTAGATACACCGGGGAGCTGTTTTTT.

The chain has TRBV28 and TRBJ2-1; 8 bases match TRBD1. CDR1 is MDHEN and CDR2 is SYDVKM in the germline V gene. The CDR3 consists of 14 residues. V trimming: 7 bases; J trimming: 2 bases; junction bases outside the gene matches: 4. CDR3 bases: TGTGCCAGCAACACAGGGGGGACCTACAATGAGCAGTTCTTC. Protein product: CASNTGGTYNEQFF.

The gene calls are TRBV5-1 and TRBJ2-5; 10 bases map to TRBD2. The trim removed 5 bases at V and 1 base at J, leaving 14 bases unmatched. In germline, CDR1 is SGHRS, CDR2 YFSETQ. This CDR3 is 18 amino acids long. CDR3: CASSREPSGGVTQETQYF. The CDR3, as DNA: TGCGCCAGCAGTCGGGAGCCTAGCGGGGGAGTCACCCAAGAGACCCAGTACTTC. Together with reference TRBV5-1 and TRBJ2-5, the CDR3 gives the full variable domain: KAGVTQTPRYLIKTRGQQVTLSCSPISGHRSVSWYQQTPGQGLQFLFEYFSETQRNKGNFPGRFSGRQFSNSRSEMNVSTLELGDSALYLCASSREPSGGVTQETQYFGPGTRLLVL.

This chain connects TRBV4-3 to TRBJ2-6, with TRBD1 matching 12 bases. The CDR3 consists of 18 residues. Germline V CDR1 and CDR2: LGHNA, YSLEER. The V gene end was trimmed by 3 bases and the J gene end by 0 bases; junction bases not matched to a gene: 3. The CDR3 DNA follows: TGCGCCAGCAGCCAGGGACAGGGGGCTTACTCTGGGGCCAACGTCCTGACTTTC. This translates into CASSQGQGAYSGANVLTF.

The rearrangement joins TRBV6-2 or TRBV6-3 to TRBJ2-2, with D tentatively TRBD2 (6 bases). The CDR3 covers 14 residues. V dropped 5 bases and J dropped 9 bases, with 16 bases sitting between them. Germline V CDR1 and CDR2: MNHEY, SVGEGT. Written as DNA, the CDR3 is TGTGCCAGCAGTCCCCCCCCGCGGGGCCGGGAGCTGTTTTTT. It translates to CASSPPPRGRELFF.

This clone was picked up a small number of times. The rearrangement uses TRBV5-4 and TRBJ1-2; 10 positions agree with TRBD1. The V gene end was trimmed by 0 bases and the J gene end by 10 bases; junction bases not matched to a gene: 9. The CDR3 extends over 15 amino acids. CDR1 SGHNT and CDR2 YYREEE come from the germline V gene (reference sequence). Here the CDR3 DNA reads TGTGCCAGCAGCTTGGATCTGGCGGGACAGGGGCCCTACACCTTC. Protein product: CASSLDLAGQGPYTF.